The entry that follows covers one TCR beta chain sequence. This clonotype was detected only a few times. Its antigen is still unknown. Base qualities are not at hand, and no much larger clone is one base apart. The sample is drawn from a study of response to subunit inactivated influenza vaccine (dated by TCRdb to 2017 to 2018). About the full investigation: Deep quantitative T cell receptor repertoire profiling was used in the study to track responses to a trivalent subunit inactivated influenza vaccine.

CDR1 and CDR2 are drawn from the germline V gene (reference sequence): DFQATT, SNEGSKA. The CDR3 measures 15 amino acids from cysteine to phenylalanine. The only DNA kept is the CDR3, 45 bases in frame from the first base. V is trimmed back by 1 base and J by 6 bases, and the junction contains 8 bases that no gene match accounts for. Study-wide findings and limitations: The authors suggested that each seasonal influenza vaccination may recruit only a limited number of new T cells.

Library construction relied on RT-PCR. The sample was run on an Illumina HiSeq 2500. TCRdb trimmed the raw reads at Q25, called clones with MiXCR and kept productive beta chains. Every CDR3 protein is listed once, alongside the most common genes and DNA of its rows. In this sample the table shows a few hundred thousand distinct CDR3 sequences, approximately 7.2% of which occur a single time. The biggest ten clones account for around 13% of the sample. This receptor was obtained from a man between 50 and 69 years old who received an inactivated influenza vaccine. Donor details come from another sample of the same person, matched by shared clones. Recombination connected TRBV20-1 to TRBJ2-1; TRBD1 agrees with 8 junctional bases. The specimen was PBMCs from blood, collected around 2 years after vaccination. The CDR3 sequence is CSARVAGGVGNEQFF. The DNA is as follows: TGCAGTGCTAGAGTCGCAGGGGGCGTTGGCAATGAGCAGTTCTTC.